This TCR beta chain was captured by sequencing in a study of blood T cells in healthy people across ages. About the study: T cells yielded about one barcoded beta molecule per two cells through template switching. Whole-study results and caveats: Strong correlation was found linking TCR beta diversity to naive T cell percentage.

Trimming stripped 5 bases from V and 3 bases from J, with 11 bases between. Germline V gene sequence: CDR1 SGHTA, CDR2 FQGNSA. The length of the CDR3 is 14 residues. A sample-barcoded 5' primer and a J-beta primer mix were used in a second PCR of about 7 to 12 cycles. Unique molecular identifiers of 12 random nucleotides labeled each cDNA. MiXCR, run by TCRdb on the 5' RACE reads, gives a single entry per CDR3 protein. Of roughly 680,000 distinct CDR3 sequences in the sample, roughly 20% are singletons; the top ten hold 3% to 4%. Regarding this clonotype: Its antigen remains unknown.

Total RNA extraction produced at least 5 micrograms (per sample) for the study. This clonotype originated in a man between 65 and 85 years old in good health. The chain uses TRBV7-2 and TRBJ2-4; D gene uncertain. The sequencing sample was made of blood. CDR3 protein: CASSPRVLKNIQYF. CDR3 in DNA: TGTGCCAGCAGCCCCCGGGTCCTCAAAAACATTCAGTACTTC.